This TCR beta chain was identified during a study of tissue T cells after allogeneic stem cell transplantation. Losses at the gene ends were 5 bases for V and 3 bases for J; bases not matched to a gene: 8. Germline-derived CDR1 and CDR2 are KGHPV and FQNQEV (reference sequence). This CDR3 is built from 16 residues. Study-level findings and limits: Few T cell clones were shared across patients, but motif clusters showed tissue-specific shared signatures.

Regarding time point: mouse harvest day 14 after allogeneic transplant. Each mouse received 10^7 T-cell-depleted marrow cells plus 10^6 splenic CD5+ T cells by tail vein. To note about this clone: Its antigen is not identified. The gene names here belong to mouse. The read ends 1 residue before the CDR3 terminus; that terminus is restored from the germline J gene.

The repertoire was sequenced with immunoSEQ multiplex PCR; TCRdb's copy has only in-frame clones and lacks some. The sample records 1,500 to 2,000 clones, roughly 44% being singletons. The receptor was isolated from a female BALB/c mouse given C57BL/6 T cells with graft-versus-host disease after an allogeneic hematopoietic cell transplant. The chain combines TRBV26 with TRBJ1-5, with 9 bases aligning to TRBD1. The source material was spleen. CDR3 bases read: TGTGCCAGCAGTACCGGGACAGGGAAGGGCAACCAGGCTCCGCTT. Its protein product is CASSTGTGKGNQAPL. The entire CDR3 is CASSTGTGKGNQAPLF.